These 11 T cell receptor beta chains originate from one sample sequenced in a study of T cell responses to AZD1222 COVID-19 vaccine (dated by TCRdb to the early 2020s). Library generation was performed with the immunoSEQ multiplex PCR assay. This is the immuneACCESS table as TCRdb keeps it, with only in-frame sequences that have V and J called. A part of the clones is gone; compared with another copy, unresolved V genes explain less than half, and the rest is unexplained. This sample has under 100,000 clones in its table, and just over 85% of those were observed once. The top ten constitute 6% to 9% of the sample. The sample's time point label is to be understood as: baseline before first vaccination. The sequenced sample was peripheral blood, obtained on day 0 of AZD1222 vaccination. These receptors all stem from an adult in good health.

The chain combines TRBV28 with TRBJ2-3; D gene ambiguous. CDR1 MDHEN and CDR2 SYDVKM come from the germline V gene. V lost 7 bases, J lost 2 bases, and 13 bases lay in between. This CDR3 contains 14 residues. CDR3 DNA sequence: TGTGCCAGCATTCTCGGGTCTCACACAGATACGCAGTATTTT. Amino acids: CASILGSHTDTQYF.

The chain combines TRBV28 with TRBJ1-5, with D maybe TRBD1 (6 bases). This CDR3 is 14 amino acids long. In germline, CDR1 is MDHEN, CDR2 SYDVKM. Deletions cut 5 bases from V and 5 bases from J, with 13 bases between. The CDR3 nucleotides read TGTGCCAGCAGTGGGGGTACAGGGTATCAGCCCCAGCATTTT. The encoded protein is CASSGGTGYQPQHF.

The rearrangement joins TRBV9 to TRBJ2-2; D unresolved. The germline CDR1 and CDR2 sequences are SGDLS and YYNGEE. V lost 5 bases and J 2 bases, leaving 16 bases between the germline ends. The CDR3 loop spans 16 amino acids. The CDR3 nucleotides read TGTGCCAGCAGTGACAAACCGGGTTACAACACCGGGGAGCTGTTTTTT. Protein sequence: CASSDKPGYNTGELFF.

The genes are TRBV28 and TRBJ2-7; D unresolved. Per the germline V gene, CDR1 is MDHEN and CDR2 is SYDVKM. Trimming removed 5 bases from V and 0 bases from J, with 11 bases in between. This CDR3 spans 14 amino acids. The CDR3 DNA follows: TGTGCCAGCAGTCCACCAAGTAGCTCCTACGAGCAGTACTTC. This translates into CASSPPSSSYEQYF.

Here the CDR3 reads CASSLNRGTYNSPLHF. CDR3 DNA sequence: TGTGCCAGCAGTTTAAACAGGGGCACCTATAATTCACCCCTCCACTTT. V usage is TRBV28 and J usage is TRBJ1-6; 7 nucleotides align to TRBD1. The ends lost 2 bases at V and 2 bases at J; junction bases unmatched: 3. CDR1 is MDHEN and CDR2 is SYDVKM in the germline V gene. The CDR3 runs 16 residues.

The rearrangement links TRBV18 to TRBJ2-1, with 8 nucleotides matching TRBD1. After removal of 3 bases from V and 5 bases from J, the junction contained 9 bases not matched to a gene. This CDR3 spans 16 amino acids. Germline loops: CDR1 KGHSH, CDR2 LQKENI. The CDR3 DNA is TGTGCCAGCTCACCTCTGCCCGGGACAGGTAACAATGAGCAGTTCTTC. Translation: CASSPLPGTGNNEQFF.

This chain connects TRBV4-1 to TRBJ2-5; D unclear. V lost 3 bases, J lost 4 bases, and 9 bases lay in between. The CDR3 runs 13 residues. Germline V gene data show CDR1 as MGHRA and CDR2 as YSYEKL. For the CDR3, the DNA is TGCGCCAGCAGCCACCAAGGGCGAGAGACCCAGTACTTC. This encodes CASSHQGRETQYF.

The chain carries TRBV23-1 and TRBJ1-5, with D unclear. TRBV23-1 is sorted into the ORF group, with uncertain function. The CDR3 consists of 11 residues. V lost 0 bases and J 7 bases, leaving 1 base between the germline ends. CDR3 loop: CASSQSQPQHF. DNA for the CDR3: TGCGCCAGCAGTCAATCCCAGCCCCAGCATTTT.

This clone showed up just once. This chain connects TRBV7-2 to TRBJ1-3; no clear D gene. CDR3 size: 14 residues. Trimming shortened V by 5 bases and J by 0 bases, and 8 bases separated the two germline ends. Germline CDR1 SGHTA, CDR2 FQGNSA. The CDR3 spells CASSRTLSGNTIYF. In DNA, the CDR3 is TGTGCCAGCAGCAGGACCCTCTCTGGAAACACCATATATTTT. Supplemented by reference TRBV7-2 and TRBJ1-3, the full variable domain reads GAGVSQSPSNKVTEKGKDVELRCDPISGHTALYWYRQSLGQGLEFLIYFQGNSAPDKSGLPSDRFSAERTGGSVSTLTIQRTQQEDSAVYLCASSRTLSGNTIYFGEGSWLTVV.

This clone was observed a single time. DNA for the CDR3: TGTGCCATCACTCCTGGGACAGGGGCCCCCTCTGGAAACACCATATATTTT. Translation gives CAITPGTGAPSGNTIYF. This chain joins TRBV10-3 and TRBJ1-3, with 10 positions matching TRBD1. With 7 bases clipped from V and 0 bases from J, the junction kept 9 bases outside the gene matches. The V gene's germline CDR1 is ENHRY and CDR2 SYGVKD. This CDR3 contains 17 residues.

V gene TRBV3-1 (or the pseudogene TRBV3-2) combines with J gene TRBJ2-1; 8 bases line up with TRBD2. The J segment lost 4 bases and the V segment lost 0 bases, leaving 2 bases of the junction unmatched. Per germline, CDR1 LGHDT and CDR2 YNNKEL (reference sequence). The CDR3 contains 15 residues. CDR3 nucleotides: TGTGCCAGCAGCCAAGAGGGCGGGAGGTACAATGAGCAGTTCTTC. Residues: CASSQEGGRYNEQFF.